The entry below gives a single T cell receptor beta chain sequence along with its context. Its matching antigen is unknown. Germline V lookup: CDR1 SGHNT, CDR2 YYREEE (reference sequence). The CDR3 covers 14 residues. With V trimmed by 4 bases and J by 3 bases, 2 bases remained unmatched. Expressed TCRB transcripts were sequenced, since all the RNA that had been isolated was reverse transcribed. TCRdb's table, derived via immunoSEQ multiplex PCR, lists solely in-frame clones and lacks some. The sample lists around 250,000 clones, around 21% seen once, with 0.028% in the top ten. The sample belongs to a study of beta chain features in type 1 diabetes. Study-wide results and limits: In all four CD4+ subsets, TCRB CDR3 length was significantly, moderately reduced in type 1 diabetes. Shorter templates might be favored by PCR, equally in patients and controls.

The single heparinised draw taken from each donor contained approximately 120 mL of blood on average. The V gene is TRBV5-4, the J gene TRBJ2-5, with 11 bases identical to TRBD2. The sequencing input was naive CD4+ T cells from blood. The clonotype originates from a woman aged 40-49 years with type 1 diabetes. The CDR3 reads CASSLLAGEETQYF. The CDR3 nucleotides read TGTGCCAGCAGCCTACTAGCGGGGGAAGAGACCCAGTACTTC.